Below, one TCR beta chain is given with its context. The germline V gene encodes CDR1 SGHNT and CDR2 YYREEE (reference sequence). Trimming removed 10 bases at V and 3 bases at J, with 22 bases between. CDR3 length equals 15 residues. This entry comes from a study of blood T cell repertoires in COVID-19. Clones were read by immunoSEQ multiplex PCR, and TCRdb kept only the in-frame ones, dropping some. This table has under 130,000 clones, 69% appearing once. This TCR came from an elderly man with acute or convalescent COVID-19. The chain is built from TRBV5-4 and TRBJ1-1; no clear D gene. The sequenced sample consisted of peripheral blood. The CDR3 region is CAAHRVASLDTEAFF. As DNA, the CDR3 is TGTGCCGCTCACCGGGTGGCGAGTTTGGACACTGAAGCTTTCTTT.